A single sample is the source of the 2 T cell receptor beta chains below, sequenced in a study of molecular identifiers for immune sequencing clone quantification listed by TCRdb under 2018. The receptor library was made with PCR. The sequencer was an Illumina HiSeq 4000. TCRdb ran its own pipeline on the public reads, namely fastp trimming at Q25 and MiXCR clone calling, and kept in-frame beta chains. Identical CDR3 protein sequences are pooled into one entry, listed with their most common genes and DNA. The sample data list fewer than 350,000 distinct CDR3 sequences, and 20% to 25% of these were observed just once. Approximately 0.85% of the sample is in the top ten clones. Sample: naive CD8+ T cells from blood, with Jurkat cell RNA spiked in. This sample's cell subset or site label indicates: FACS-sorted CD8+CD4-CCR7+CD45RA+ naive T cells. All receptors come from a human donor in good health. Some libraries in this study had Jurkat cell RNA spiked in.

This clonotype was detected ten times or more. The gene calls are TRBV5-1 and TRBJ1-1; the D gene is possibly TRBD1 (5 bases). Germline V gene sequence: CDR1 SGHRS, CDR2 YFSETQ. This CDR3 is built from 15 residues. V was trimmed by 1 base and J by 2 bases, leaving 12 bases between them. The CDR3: CASSLWEGLNTEAFF. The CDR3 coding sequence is TGCGCCAGCAGCTTGTGGGAGGGACTCAACACTGAAGCTTTCTTT.

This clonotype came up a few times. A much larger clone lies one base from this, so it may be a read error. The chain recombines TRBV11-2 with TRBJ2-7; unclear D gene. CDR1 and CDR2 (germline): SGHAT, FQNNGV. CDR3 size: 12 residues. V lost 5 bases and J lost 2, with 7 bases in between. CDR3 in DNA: TGTGCCAGCAGCCCCCCCCCCTACGAGCAGTACTTC. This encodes CASSPPPYEQYF.